The entry below gives a single T cell receptor beta chain sequence along with its context. These data originate in a study of blood T cells in healthy people across ages. The authors ran a second PCR of roughly 6 to 12 cycles using a sample-barcoded 5' primer and a J-beta primer mix. TCRdb fed the 5' RACE reads into MiXCR, producing one record per CDR3 protein. Altogether about 970,000 distinct CDR3 sequences are present, just over 50% being singletons, with the ten largest covering about a fifth. The sequence was collected from an older woman in good health. The specimen was blood.

The CDR3 spells CASSQDRPVDGYTF. Here the CDR3 DNA reads TGCGCCAGCAGCCAAGATAGGCCAGTAGATGGCTACACCTTC. V and J are TRBV4-1 and TRBJ1-2, with D unclear. The length of the CDR3 is 14 residues. Trimming removed 0 bases from V and 6 bases from J, with 11 bases in between. From germline, CDR1 is MGHRA and CDR2 YSYEKL.